A selection of T cell receptor beta chains follows, all from one sample in a study of PD-1 blockade in classical Hodgkin lymphoma. Assay: immunoSEQ multiplex PCR; the TCRdb copy retains only in-frame clones and omits some. The table records 95,000 to 100,000 clones, around 88% of them present only once. Sequencing used peripheral blood mononuclear cells (PBMCs), obtained before the second cycle of nivolumab. These receptors all come from a human donor with classical Hodgkin lymphoma. CDR3s include the opening cysteine and the closing phenylalanine or tryptophan. A D gene is named only where the DNA matches it firmly. Size is omitted from some rows. Given values are once, few, many or a class for expanded clones.

V	size	J	D	CDR3	DNA
TRBV15	NA	TRBJ1-4	NA	CATSPGRGRIRLFF	TGTGCCACCAGCCCGGGACGGGGGAGGATTAGACTGTTTTTT
TRBV2	NA	TRBJ1-1	TRBD1	CASMDGTEGVAFF	TGTGCCAGCATGGACGGGACAGAGGGTGTAGCTTTCTTT
TRBV9	once	TRBJ1-2	NA	CASSGGTLVNYGYTF	TGTGCCAGCAGCGGAGGGACATTAGTTAACTATGGCTACACCTTC
TRBV19	NA	TRBJ1-2	TRBD1	CASQNYLGQAYGYTF	TGTGCCAGTCAAAATTATCTGGGACAGGCCTATGGCTACACCTTC
TRBV6-5	NA	TRBJ2-7	NA	CASREGTAAYEQYF	TGTGCCAGCAGGGAGGGGACAGCAGCCTACGAGCAGTACTTC
TRBV9	NA	TRBJ1-4	NA	CASSGGPFIKTNEKLFF	TGTGCCAGCAGCGGGGGGCCCTTCATAAAAACTAATGAAAAACTGTTTTTT
TRBV15	NA	TRBJ1-3	NA	CATSSYLDTIYF	TGTGCCACCAGCAGTTATCTAGACACCATATATTTT
TRBV11-2	NA	TRBJ2-7	TRBD1	CASSLGEGQGISYEQYF	TGTGCCAGCAGCTTAGGGGAGGGACAGGGGATTTCCTACGAGCAGTACTTC
TRBV7-2	NA	TRBJ1-2	TRBD1	CASSWTGQGVYGYTF	TGTGCCAGCAGCTGGACGGGACAGGGAGTCTATGGCTACACCTTC
TRBV7-9	NA	TRBJ2-3	NA	CASSSLTGGTDTQYF	TGTGCCAGCAGCTCCCTAACGGGGGGCACAGATACGCAGTATTTT
TRBV4-1	NA	TRBJ1-6	NA	CASSSQGDFNSPLHF	TGCGCCAGCAGCAGCCAAGGGGATTTTAATTCACCCCTCCACTTT
TRBV4-2	NA	TRBJ2-1	NA	CASSQTGAYNEQFF	TGTGCCAGCAGCCAGACAGGTGCGTACAATGAGCAGTTCTTC
TRBV29-1	NA	TRBJ2-7	NA	CSVAFDSHEQYF	TGCAGCGTTGCTTTTGACTCCCACGAGCAGTACTTC
TRBV6-5	NA	TRBJ1-5	TRBD1	CASSSIRGAYQPQHF	TGTGCCAGCAGTTCCATCAGGGGGGCCTATCAGCCCCAGCATTTT
TRBV19	NA	TRBJ1-4	NA	CASRKREWELFF	TGTGCCAGTAGAAAAAGGGAATGGGAACTGTTTTTT
TRBV7-9	NA	TRBJ1-6	NA	CASSLGQTNSPLHF	TGTGCCAGCAGCTTAGGACAGACCAATTCACCCCTCCACTTT
TRBV6-1	NA	TRBJ1-1	NA	CASSEPLGLTWNTEAFF	TGTGCCAGCAGTGAACCATTGGGATTAACATGGAACACTGAAGCTTTCTTT
TRBV4-2	NA	TRBJ2-1	NA	CASSQGLGTHEQFF	TGTGCCAGCAGCCAAGGACTCGGCACCCATGAGCAGTTCTTC
TRBV5-1	few	TRBJ2-3	NA	CASSLADDTQYF	TGCGCCAGCAGCTTGGCTGACGATACGCAGTATTTT
TRBV21-1	NA	TRBJ1-2	NA	CASSKGTNYGYTF	TGTGCCAGCAGCAAAGGGACTAACTATGGCTACACCTTC
TRBV4-2	few	TRBJ2-3	NA	CASSQELPDTQYF	TGTGCCAGCAGCCAAGAGTTGCCAGATACGCAGTATTTT
TRBV6-5	NA	TRBJ1-1	NA	CASSYANTNTEAFF	TGTGCCAGCAGTTACGCGAATACGAACACTGAAGCTTTCTTT
TRBV27	NA	TRBJ2-7	NA	CASSFLPEGHEQYF	TGTGCCAGCAGTTTCTTACCTGAGGGCCACGAGCAGTACTTC
TRBV27	NA	TRBJ2-7	NA	CASSLSSGYEQYF	TGTGCCAGCAGTTTATCTTCGGGTTACGAGCAGTACTTC
TRBV6-5	NA	TRBJ1-3	NA	CASISSGNTIYF	TGTGCCAGTATAAGCTCTGGAAACACCATATATTTT
TRBV5-1	NA	TRBJ1-1	NA	CASSLVSSHSNTEAFF	TGCGCCAGCAGCTTGGTCAGTTCGCACAGCAACACTGAAGCTTTCTTT
TRBV6-5	NA	TRBJ1-5	NA	CASSYAIGDQPQHF	TGTGCCAGCAGTTACGCCATCGGGGATCAGCCCCAGCATTTT
TRBV19	NA	TRBJ2-7	NA	CASSPTPEGHYEQYF	TGTGCCAGTAGTCCGACACCGGAAGGACACTACGAGCAGTACTTC
TRBV19	NA	TRBJ2-1	TRBD2	CASSMGLADYNEQFF	TGTGCCAGTAGTATGGGACTAGCGGACTACAATGAGCAGTTCTTC
TRBV7-7	NA	TRBJ2-1	NA	CASSLVRGFSSYNEQFF	TGTGCCAGCAGCTTAGTGCGGGGCTTTAGCTCCTACAATGAGCAGTTCTTC
TRBV5-1	NA	TRBJ1-5	TRBD1	CASSQGADQPQHF	TGCGCCAGTTCCCAGGGGGCCGATCAGCCCCAGCATTTT
TRBV7-3	few	TRBJ2-3	TRBD1	CASSWTGASTDTQYF	TGTGCCAGCAGTTGGACAGGGGCCAGCACAGATACGCAGTATTTT
TRBV7-8	NA	TRBJ1-5	NA	CASSLDTGTQPQHF	TGTGCCAGCAGCCTCGATACAGGTACCCAGCCCCAGCATTTT
TRBV28	NA	TRBJ1-3	NA	CASSLLLSGNTIYF	TGTGCCAGCAGTTTACTGCTATCTGGAAACACCATATATTTT
TRBV19	NA	TRBJ2-5	NA	CASSHSGTQYF	TGTGCCAGTAGTCATTCGGGGACCCAGTACTTC
TRBV10-3	NA	TRBJ2-7	TRBD2	CAISRETSGYEQYF	TGTGCCATCAGTCGGGAGACTAGCGGATACGAGCAGTACTTC
TRBV25-1	NA	TRBJ1-2	NA	CASSEYGGDYGYTF	TGTGCCAGCAGTGAATATGGGGGGGACTATGGCTACACCTTC
TRBV7-2	NA	TRBJ2-7	NA	CASSVGHEQYF	TGTGCCAGCAGCGTGGGTCACGAGCAGTACTTC
TRBV5-6	NA	TRBJ1-2	TRBD1	CASRPTGLNYGYTF	TGTGCCAGCAGACCGACAGGGTTAAACTATGGCTACACCTTC
TRBV28	NA	TRBJ2-7	NA	CASSLPLDPYEQYF	TGTGCCAGCAGTTTACCTCTTGACCCCTACGAGCAGTACTTC
TRBV5-6	NA	TRBJ2-3	NA	CASGPGHSTDTQYF	TGTGCCAGCGGACCGGGACACAGCACAGATACGCAGTATTTT
TRBV15	NA	TRBJ1-2	NA	CATSRVGDYGYTF	TGTGCCACCAGCAGAGTAGGGGACTATGGCTACACCTTC
TRBV6-1	NA	TRBJ2-1	NA	CASIRDTSYNEQFF	TGTGCCAGCATCCGGGACACCTCCTACAATGAGCAGTTCTTC
TRBV7-2	few	TRBJ1-6	NA	CASSYDSLYNSPLHF	TGTGCCAGCAGCTACGACAGTCTCTATAATTCACCCCTCCACTTT
TRBV30	NA	TRBJ1-1	TRBD1	CAWSGDRRNTEAFF	TGTGCCTGGAGTGGGGACAGGAGGAACACTGAAGCTTTCTTT